This T cell receptor beta chain was profiled in a study of glioma-infiltrating T cells. The overall study: Glioma patients had dexamethasone for six or fewer days before surgery. Whole-study findings and limits: Patients with low tissue-blood divergence carried a signature set of shared blood CDR3 motifs.

Using RNA template, CDR3s of TCR alpha and beta were amplified with iRepertoire arm-PCR. TCRdb ran MiXCR on the multiplex PCR reads and lists one entry per CDR3 protein. The data hold 300,000 to 450,000 distinct CDR3 sequences, with roughly 41% observed a single time. The V gene lost 2 bases and the J gene lost 10 bases, with 16 bases spanning the gap. Germline CDR1 is LNHDA and CDR2 is SQIVND (reference sequence). The CDR3 runs 14 residues. For this clonotype: Antigen specificity is unknown.

The sequence came from a human donor with low-grade glioma or glioblastoma, undergoing nonglioma brain surgery, or in good health (not recorded which). The chain couples TRBV19 to TRBJ2-3; a weak D match, TRBD2 (6 bases). Sequencing was performed on glioma tissue, nonneoplastic brain tissue, or PBMCs (not recorded which). The CDR3 coding sequence is TGTGCCAGTAGTATAACCCACGGACCGGGAGCGCAGTATTTT. This sequence encodes CASSITHGPGAQYF. The variable domain in full, with the rest retrieved from reference TRBV19 and TRBJ2-3, is DGGITQSPKYLFRKEGQNVTLSCEQNLNHDAMYWYRQDPGQGLRLIYYSQIVNDFQKGDIAEGYSVSREKKESFPLTVTSAQKNPTAFYLCASSITHGPGAQYFGPGTRLTVL.